The present T cell receptor (beta chain) was sequenced within a study of CD8 T cells in Susac syndrome (dated by TCRdb to 2018 to 2020). For the study in its entirety: The study used repertoire sequencing to test whether antigen drove CD8+ T cell activation and differentiation in Susac syndrome.

RNA was extracted using the RNeasy kit, and about 0.45 to 1 microgram was reverse transcribed with random hexamers. TCR beta CDR3 regions were amplified with the immunoSEQ multiplex PCR assay covering 54 Vbeta and 13 Jbeta segments. PCR amplification bias was corrected by using a synthetic template baseline for primer optimization and computational correction. The source study handled its data this way. Reads were annotated to V, D and J genes according to IMGT and were analyzed with immunoSEQ Analyzer, with only productive sequences retained. Clonality was computed as one minus Shannon entropy normalized by log2 of the number of productive unique sequences. For each patient and control, public and private clones were evaluated among the 100 most prevalent clones. Susac-specific clones were defined as absent from healthy and MS cohorts, 1052 published viral clones and other ImmuneACCESS disease sequences. Clones were called with MiXCR by TCRdb after fastp trimmed the public reads at Q25, and only in-frame beta chains were retained. Every distinct CDR3 protein forms one entry, paired with its most common genes and DNA. It is TCRdb's table, rather than the study itself, that gives the V and J calls and clone size. The sample table records 100,000 or so distinct CDR3 sequences; roughly 91% of these occur just once. Clones ranked in the top ten supply 0.11% to 0.15% of the sample.

With respect to this clonotype: The antigen this receptor binds is unknown. Within one base of it there is no much larger clone, and no base qualities were kept.

What the study reported, not specific to this receptor: The number of individuals in the TCR sequencing and HLA analysis was acknowledged as relatively small.

Peripheral blood CD8+ and CD4+ T cells from healthy donors, Susac syndrome patients and multiple sclerosis patients were profiled by high-throughput TCR beta sequencing. The healthy donors served as controls matched for age and sex. Bulk CD8+ and CD4+ T cells were purified by magnetic negative isolation, whereas CD8+ TEMRA cells were enriched by FACS. Blood was drawn into EDTA tubes, processed within 24 hours, and PBMCs were isolated by density gradient centrifugation. PBMCs destined for TCR sequencing were cryopreserved in liquid nitrogen and later thawed in a 37 °C water bath. Purity of sorted or isolated CD4+, CD8+ and CD8+ TEMRA cells was at least 90%. There are 13 amino acids in the CDR3, from cysteine to phenylalanine inclusive. Just the 39-base CDR3 DNA is kept, in frame starting at base 1. V drops 4 bases and J drops 4 bases, leaving 11 bases in between. CDR1 and CDR2, looked up from the germline V gene, are KGHSH and LQKENI.

This sequence was found in a human donor in good health. The chain uses TRBV18 and TRBJ2-7; no confident D gene assignment can be made. The sequencing sample was made of CD4+ T cells from PBMCs. The CDR3 has the sequence CASSLTPIYEQYF. The DNA sequence reads TGTGCCAGCTCACTCACCCCCATTTACGAGCAGTACTTC.